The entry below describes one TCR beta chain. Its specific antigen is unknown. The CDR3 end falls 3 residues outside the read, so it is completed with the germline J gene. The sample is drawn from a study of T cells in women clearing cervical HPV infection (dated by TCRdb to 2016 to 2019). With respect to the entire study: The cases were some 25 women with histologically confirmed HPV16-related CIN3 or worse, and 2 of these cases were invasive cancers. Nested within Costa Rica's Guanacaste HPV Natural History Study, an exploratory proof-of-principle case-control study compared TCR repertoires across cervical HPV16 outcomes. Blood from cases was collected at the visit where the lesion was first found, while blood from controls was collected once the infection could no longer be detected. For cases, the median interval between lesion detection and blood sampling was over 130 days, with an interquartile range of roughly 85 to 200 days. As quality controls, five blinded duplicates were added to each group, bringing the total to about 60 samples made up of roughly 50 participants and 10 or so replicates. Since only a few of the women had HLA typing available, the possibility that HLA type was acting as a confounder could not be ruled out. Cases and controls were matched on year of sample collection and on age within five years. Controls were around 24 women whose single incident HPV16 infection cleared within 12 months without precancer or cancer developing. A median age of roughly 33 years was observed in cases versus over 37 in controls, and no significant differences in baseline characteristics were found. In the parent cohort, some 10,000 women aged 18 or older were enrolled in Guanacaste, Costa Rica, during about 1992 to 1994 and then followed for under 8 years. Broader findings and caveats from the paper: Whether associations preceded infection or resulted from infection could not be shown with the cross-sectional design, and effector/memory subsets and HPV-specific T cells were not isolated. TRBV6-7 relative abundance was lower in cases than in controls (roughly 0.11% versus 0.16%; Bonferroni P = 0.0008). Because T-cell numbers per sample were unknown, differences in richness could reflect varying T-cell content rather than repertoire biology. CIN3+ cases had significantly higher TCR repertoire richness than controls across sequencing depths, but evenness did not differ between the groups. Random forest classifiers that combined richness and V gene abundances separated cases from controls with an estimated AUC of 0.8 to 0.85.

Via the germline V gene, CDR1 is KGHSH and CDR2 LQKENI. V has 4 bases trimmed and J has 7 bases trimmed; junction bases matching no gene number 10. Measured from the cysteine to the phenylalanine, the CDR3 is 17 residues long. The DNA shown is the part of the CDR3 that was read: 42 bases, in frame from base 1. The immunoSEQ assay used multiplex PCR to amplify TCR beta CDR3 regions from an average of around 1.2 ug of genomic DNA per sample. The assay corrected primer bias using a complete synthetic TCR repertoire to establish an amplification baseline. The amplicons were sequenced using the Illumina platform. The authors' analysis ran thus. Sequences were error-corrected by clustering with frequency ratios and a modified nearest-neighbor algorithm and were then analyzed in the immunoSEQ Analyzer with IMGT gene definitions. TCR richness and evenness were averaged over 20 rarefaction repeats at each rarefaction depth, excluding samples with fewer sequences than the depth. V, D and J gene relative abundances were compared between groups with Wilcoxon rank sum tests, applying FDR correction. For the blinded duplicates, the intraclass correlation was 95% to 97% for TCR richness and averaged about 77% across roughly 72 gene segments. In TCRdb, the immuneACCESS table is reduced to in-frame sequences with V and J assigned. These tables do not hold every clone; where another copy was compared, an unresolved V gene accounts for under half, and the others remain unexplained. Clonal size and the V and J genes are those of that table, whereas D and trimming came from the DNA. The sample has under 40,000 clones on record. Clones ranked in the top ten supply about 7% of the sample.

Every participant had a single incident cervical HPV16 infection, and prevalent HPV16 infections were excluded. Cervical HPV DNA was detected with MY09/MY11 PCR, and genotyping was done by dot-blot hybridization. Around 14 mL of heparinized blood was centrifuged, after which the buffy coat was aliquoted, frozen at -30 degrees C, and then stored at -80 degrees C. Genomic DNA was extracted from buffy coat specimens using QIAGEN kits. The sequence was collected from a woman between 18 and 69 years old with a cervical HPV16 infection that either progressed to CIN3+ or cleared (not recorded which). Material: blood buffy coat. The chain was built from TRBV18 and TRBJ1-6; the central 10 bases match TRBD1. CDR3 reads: CASSLTGQGKGNSPLHF. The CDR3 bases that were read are TGTGCCAGCTCACTCACGGGACAGGGGAAAGGGAATTCACCC.